These 13 T cell receptor beta chains originate from one sample sequenced in a study of T cells after yellow fever vaccination. Via MiXCR, TCRdb re-called the 5' RACE reads, giving one row per CDR3 protein. The sample shows hundreds of thousands of distinct CDR3 sequences, around 20% of them seen only once. This specimen consisted of PBMCs, obtained before the yellow fever booster vaccination. These receptors originate from a man aged 18 to 30 who received the YFV17D yellow fever vaccine.

The sample holds a few counts of this clonotype. The chain links TRBV7-9 to TRBJ2-3, with D unclear. The CDR3 has 13 amino acids. CDR1 and CDR2 (germline): SEHNR, FQNEAQ (reference sequence). Deletions cut 3 bases from V and 2 bases from J, with 6 bases between. CDR3 protein: CASSLAPTDTQYF. The CDR3 DNA reads TGTGCCAGCAGCTTGGCGCCCACAGATACGCAGTATTTT.

This clonotype was seen more than once but under ten times. The rearrangement joins TRBV5-6 to TRBJ1-2; D is uncertain. Trimming cost V 5 bases and J 0 bases, with 14 bases left between them. This CDR3 is built from 15 residues. Germline V gene lookup returns CDR1 SGHDT and CDR2 YYEEEE. The CDR3 DNA reads as TGTGCCAGCAGTCCCAGAGGGAGACCTAACTATGGCTACACCTTC. It encodes CASSPRGRPNYGYTF. Full variable domain (missing parts from reference TRBV5-6 and TRBJ1-2): DAGVTQSPTHLIKTRGQQVTLRCSPKSGHDTVSWYQQALGQGPQFIFQYYEEEERQRGNFPDRFSGHQFPNYSSELNVNALLLGDSALYLCASSPRGRPNYGYTFGSGTRLTVV.

V is TRBV11-3 and J is TRBJ2-1, with 9 bases that match TRBD2. The V gene's germline CDR1 is SGHNT and CDR2 YENEEA. With V trimmed by 5 bases and J by 4 bases, 6 bases remained unmatched. The CDR3 extends over 15 amino acids. CDR3 in DNA: TGTGCCAGCAGCACACGACTAGCGGTGTACAATGAGCAGTTCTTC. This encodes CASSTRLAVYNEQFF.

This clonotype was counted at least ten times. The V gene is TRBV12-3 or TRBV12-4, the J gene TRBJ1-1; D is perhaps TRBD1 (6 bases). This CDR3 has 15 amino acids. Trimming pared 5 bases from V and 1 base from J, leaving 14 bases between. The CDR3 nucleotides read TGTGCCAGCAGTCCTCTGGGGGGCAGGAACACTGAAGCTTTCTTT. Translation: CASSPLGGRNTEAFF.

This clonotype was seen at least ten times. This chain joins TRBV4-3 and TRBJ1-2; TRBD1 might be the D (6 bases). Trimming cost V 0 bases and J 4 bases, with 15 bases left between them. CDR3 length equals 16 residues. CDR1 and CDR2 from the germline V gene are LGHNA and YSLEER. The CDR3 DNA sequence: TGCGCCAGCAGCCAAGATACGGCAGGGGTTAGCTATGGCTACACCTTC. Residues: CASSQDTAGVSYGYTF.

This clonotype was detected only a few times. This sequence joins TRBV5-5 and TRBJ2-5; 8 nucleotides align to TRBD1. Germline loops: CDR1 SGHKS, CDR2 YYEKEE (reference sequence). J lost 5 bases, V lost 3 bases, and 9 bases had no gene match. CDR3 length: 15 residues. Here the CDR3 reads CASSYNQGAAETQYF. In DNA, the CDR3 is TGTGCCAGCAGCTATAATCAGGGGGCCGCCGAGACCCAGTACTTC.

The chain combines TRBV12-3 or TRBV12-4 with TRBJ2-6; D not certain. CDR3 length equals 19 residues. The V and J ends lost 3 bases and 0 bases respectively, with 18 bases between them. CDR3 residues: CASSLPSLQWSSGANVLTF. The CDR3 DNA reads TGTGCCAGCAGTTTGCCCTCTCTCCAGTGGAGCTCTGGGGCCAACGTCCTGACTTTC.

This chain connects TRBV2 to TRBJ2-1; 11 bases align to TRBD2. The CDR3 length is 14 residues. Germline V lookup: CDR1 SNHLY, CDR2 FYNNEI. J was trimmed by 9 bases and V by 4 bases; bases with no gene match: 5. DNA for the CDR3: TGTGCCAGCAGTGTTGAGACTAGCGGGGCTGAGCAGTTCTTC. Its protein is CASSVETSGAEQFF.

This clonotype was picked up many times. The rearrangement links TRBV29-1 to TRBJ1-1, with D tentatively TRBD1 (5 bases). The V gene's germline CDR1 is SQVTM and CDR2 ANQGSEA. V dropped 4 bases and J dropped 5 bases, with 11 bases sitting between them. CDR3 length equals 12 residues. The CDR3, as DNA: TGCAGCGTTGGTCAGGGAGATACTGAAGCTTTCTTT. The encoded protein is CSVGQGDTEAFF.

The chain has TRBV7-3 and TRBJ1-2; 9 bases are a match to TRBD1. This CDR3 has 15 residues. J was trimmed by 4 bases and V by 5 bases; bases with no gene match: 8. Per the germline V gene, CDR1 is SGHTA and CDR2 is FQGTGA. The CDR3 nucleotides read TGTGCCAGCAGCACCGGGACAGGGCCGGGCTATGGCTACACCTTC. Residues: CASSTGTGPGYGYTF.

This chain joins TRBV6-2 or TRBV6-3 and TRBJ1-1; D is undetermined. The CDR3 has 14 amino acids. CDR1 MNHEY and CDR2 SVGEGT come from the germline V gene. V was pared by 5 bases and J by 4 bases, with 14 bases between. In nucleotides, the CDR3 is TGTGCCAGCAGTCTACGCAGAGGACCCACTGAAGCTTTCTTT. Encoded protein: CASSLRRGPTEAFF.

The rearrangement uses TRBV2 and TRBJ2-7, with 9 nucleotides matching TRBD1. The CDR3 is 14 amino acids. The germline V gene encodes CDR1 SNHLY and CDR2 FYNNEI. The junction had 7 bases not matched to a gene; V was cut back by 6 bases and J by 4 bases. CDR3 bases: TGTGCCAGCAGCGAACAGGGGGCGCGATACGAGCAGTACGTC. This encodes CASSEQGARYEQYV.

The V call is TRBV20-1, the J call TRBJ2-3; 11 nucleotides agree with TRBD2. The V and J ends lost 0 bases and 2 bases, in that order; junction bases with no gene match: 10. This CDR3 has 18 residues. Germline V gene lookup returns CDR1 DFQATT and CDR2 SNEGSKA (reference sequence). The CDR3 DNA reads as TGCAGTGCTAGAGATTCGGGGCCTAGCGGGGGGATCACAGATACGCAGTATTTT. This codes for CSARDSGPSGGITDTQYF.